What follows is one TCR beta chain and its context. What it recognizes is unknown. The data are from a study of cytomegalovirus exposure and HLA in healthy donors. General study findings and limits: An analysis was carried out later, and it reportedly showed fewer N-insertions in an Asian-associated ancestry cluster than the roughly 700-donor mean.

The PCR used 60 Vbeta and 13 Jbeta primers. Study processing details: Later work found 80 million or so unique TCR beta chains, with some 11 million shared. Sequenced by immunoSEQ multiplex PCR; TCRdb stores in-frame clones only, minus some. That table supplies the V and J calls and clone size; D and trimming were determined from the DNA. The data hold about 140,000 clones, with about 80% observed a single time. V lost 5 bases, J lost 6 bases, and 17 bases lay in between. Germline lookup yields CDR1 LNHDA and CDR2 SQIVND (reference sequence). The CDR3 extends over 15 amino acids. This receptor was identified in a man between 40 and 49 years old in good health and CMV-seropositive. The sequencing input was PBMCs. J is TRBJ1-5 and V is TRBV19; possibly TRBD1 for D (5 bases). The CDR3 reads CASSAYGGGSQPQHF. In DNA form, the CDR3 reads TGTGCCAGTAGTGCGTATGGGGGGGGGAGTCAGCCCCAGCATTTT.